This passage covers 14 T cell receptor beta chains from one sample sequenced in a study of blood T cell repertoires in COVID-19. Libraries were prepared by immunoSEQ multiplex PCR; TCRdb keeps only in-frame clonotypes and omits some of them. The profile shows approximately 75,000 clones, 70% to 90% of them singletons. Input material: peripheral blood. The receptors stem from a man aged 45-60 years with acute or convalescent COVID-19.

V is TRBV18 and J is TRBJ2-6; TRBD1 agrees at 7 bases. The V gene's germline CDR1 is KGHSH and CDR2 LQKENI. Trimming took 1 base from V and 2 from J; bases not matched to a gene: 5. CDR3 size: 17 residues. The CDR3 DNA reads as TGTGCCAGCTCACCACGTGGACAGGCAGCTGGGGCCAACGTCCTGACTTTC. Its translation is CASSPRGQAAGANVLTF.

This chain uses TRBV5-1 with TRBJ1-1; perhaps TRBD1 as D (6 bases). Trimming removed 2 bases from V and 4 bases from J, with 12 bases in between. The CDR3 is 14 residues long. Germline-derived CDR1 and CDR2 are SGHRS and YFSETQ. In DNA form, the CDR3 reads TGCGCCAGCAGCTTTTGGGGGCTAGGCACTGAAGCTTTCTTT. As protein: CASSFWGLGTEAFF.

CDR3 DNA sequence: TGTGCCAGCGAGGCAGTACTAGCCAAAAACATTCAGTACTTC. This translates into CASEAVLAKNIQYF. V usage is TRBV2 and J usage is TRBJ2-4, with unresolved D. From germline, CDR1 is SNHLY and CDR2 FYNNEI. The CDR3 is made up of 14 amino acids. Trimming left V 8 bases short and J 0 bases short, with 11 bases between.

The chain carries TRBV6-5 and TRBJ2-7; perhaps TRBD2 as D (5 bases). From germline, CDR1 is MNHEY and CDR2 SVGAGI. With 8 bases removed from V and 1 base from J, the gap between germline ends came to 18 bases. CDR3 length: 15 amino acids. CDR3: CASRSPGRTSYEQYF. The DNA of the CDR3 is TGTGCCAGCCGTTCGCCTGGACGGACTTCCTACGAGCAGTACTTC.

The genes are TRBV20-1 and TRBJ2-7, with D unresolved. The ends were cut back, 6 bases at V and 0 bases at J, with 6 bases in the middle. The CDR3 covers 11 residues. The germline V gene has CDR1 DFQATT and CDR2 SNEGSKA (reference sequence). Here the CDR3 DNA reads TGCAGTGCCCAATCCTCCTACGAGCAGTACTTC. Its translation is CSAQSSYEQYF.

The chain is built from TRBV6-5 and TRBJ1-3; 9 nucleotides agree with TRBD1. The CDR3 length is 15 residues. V lost 6 bases, J lost 1 base, and 4 bases stayed unmatched. Looked up from germline, CDR1 is MNHEY and CDR2 is SVGAGI. As DNA, the CDR3 is TGTGCCAGCAGGCCACAGGGGGCGTCTGGAAACACCATATATTTT. Its translation: CASRPQGASGNTIYF.

The genes are TRBV19 and TRBJ1-2; D unclear. The germline V and J ends were trimmed by 7 bases and 3 bases, with 15 bases remaining between them. The CDR3 sequence is 14 residues long. The germline CDR1 and CDR2 sequences are LNHDA and SQIVND (reference sequence). This chain's CDR3 is CASTNTGGDYGYTF. The CDR3 DNA sequence: TGTGCCAGTACTAATACGGGAGGAGACTATGGCTACACCTTC.

This sequence joins TRBV10-1 and TRBJ2-7; 12 nucleotides match TRBD1. J gave up 5 bases and V 5 bases, and 1 base lay outside the gene matches. The germline V gene has CDR1 WNHNN and CDR2 SYGVQD (reference sequence). The CDR3 loop spans 13 amino acids. The CDR3 here is CASSWDRGHEQYF. The CDR3 DNA reads TGCGCCAGCAGTTGGGACAGGGGGCACGAGCAGTACTTC.

The chain carries TRBV5-1 and TRBJ2-3, with 7 bases aligning to TRBD1. With V trimmed by 2 bases and J by 3 bases, 9 bases remained unmatched. This CDR3 region has 16 residues. Germline V gene data show CDR1 as SGHRS and CDR2 as YFSETQ. The DNA of the CDR3 is TGCGCCAGCAGCTTAAGATTGTCAGGGGGTACAGATACGCAGTATTTT. This sequence encodes CASSLRLSGGTDTQYF.

This clone was seen once. In nucleotides, the CDR3 is TGTGCCAGCACCCGCGGGGCGGCTAGCGCAGCGCTAGGAGAGACCCAGTACTTC. It encodes CASTRGAASAALGETQYF. The chain couples TRBV3-1 (or the pseudogene TRBV3-2) to TRBJ2-5; D is perhaps TRBD2 (6 bases). Trimming cost V 7 bases and J 4 bases, with 28 bases left between them. Germline CDR1 reads LGHDT; CDR2 reads YNNKEL (reference sequence). This CDR3 has 18 amino acids.

The table lists this clone with a count of one. V usage is TRBV21-1 and J usage is TRBJ1-6; the table's D gene call, TRBD1, was not cross checked with the DNA. TRBV21-1 is a pseudogene locus. There are 16 residues in the CDR3. Here the CDR3 DNA reads TGTGCCAGCAGCAAAGACCCGGGACAGGAGAATTCACCCCTCCACTTT. Its protein is CASSKDPGQENSPLHF.

This clone occurred once. This chain connects TRBV5-4 to TRBJ2-5; 10 bases map to TRBD2. V lost 4 bases and J lost 4; bases outside the gene matches: 7. CDR3 size: 15 residues. Germline V gene sequence: CDR1 SGHNT, CDR2 YYREEE (reference sequence). The CDR3 DNA is TGTGCCAGCAGCACTACCAGCGGGGGGGGAGAGACCCAGTACTTC. It is translated as CASSTTSGGGETQYF. Supplemented by reference TRBV5-4 and TRBJ2-5, the full variable domain reads ETGVTQSPTHLIKTRGQQVTLRCSSQSGHNTVSWYQQALGQGPQFIFQYYREEENGRGNFPPRFSGLQFPNYSSELNVNALELDDSALYLCASSTTSGGGETQYFGPGTRLLVL.

This chain joins TRBV3-1 (or the pseudogene TRBV3-2) and TRBJ2-5; D not resolved. In germline, CDR1 is LGHDT, CDR2 YNNKEL (reference sequence). Trimming removed 2 bases at V and 5 bases at J, with 12 bases between. This CDR3 has 14 residues. DNA for the CDR3: TGTGCCAGCAGCCAAAGCAATGACTGGGAGACCCAGTACTTC. Protein sequence: CASSQSNDWETQYF.

V gene TRBV4-1 combines with J gene TRBJ2-2; 10 bases line up with TRBD1. V trimming: 8 bases; J trimming: 4 bases; junction bases outside the gene matches: 4. The CDR3 is 14 amino acids. CDR1 is MGHRA, CDR2 YSYEKL, per germline. CDR3 amino acids: CASDRGLGTGELFF. DNA for the CDR3: TGCGCCAGCGACAGGGGGCTGGGCACCGGGGAGCTGTTTTTT.